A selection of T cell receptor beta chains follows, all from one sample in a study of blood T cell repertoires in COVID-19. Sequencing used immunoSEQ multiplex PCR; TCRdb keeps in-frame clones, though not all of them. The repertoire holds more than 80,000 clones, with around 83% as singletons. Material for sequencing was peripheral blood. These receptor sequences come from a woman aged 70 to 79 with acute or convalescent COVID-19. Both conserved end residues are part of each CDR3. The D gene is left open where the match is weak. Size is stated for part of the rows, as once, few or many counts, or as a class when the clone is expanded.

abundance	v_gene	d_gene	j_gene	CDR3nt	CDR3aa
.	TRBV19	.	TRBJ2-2	TGTGCCAGTACGGGGATCGCGAACACCGGGGAGCTGTTTTTT	CASTGIANTGELFF
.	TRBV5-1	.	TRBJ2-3	TGCGCCAGCAGCTTGGATGGAGGGGCTAGCACAGATACGCAGTATTTT	CASSLDGGASTDTQYF
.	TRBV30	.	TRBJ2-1	TGTGCCTGGAGGCGGGACTTTTACAATGAGCAGTTCTTC	CAWRRDFYNEQFF
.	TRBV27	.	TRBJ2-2	TGTGCCAGCAGTTCTTACAGACAGAACACCGGGGAGCTGTTTTTT	CASSSYRQNTGELFF
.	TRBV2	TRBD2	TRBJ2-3	TGTGCCAGCAGGTGGACTAGCGGGGCCGCAGATACGCAGTATTTT	CASRWTSGAADTQYF
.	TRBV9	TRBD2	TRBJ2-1	TGTGCCAGCAGCGTAGGGACTAGCGTCTACAATGAGCAGTTCTTC	CASSVGTSVYNEQFF
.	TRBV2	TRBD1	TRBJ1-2	TGTGCCAGCATCGGGACAGGGTTGTACTATGGCTACACCTTC	CASIGTGLYYGYTF
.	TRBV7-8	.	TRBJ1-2	TGTGCCAGCAGCTTAGCGCGACAGAACTATGGCTACACCTTC	CASSLARQNYGYTF
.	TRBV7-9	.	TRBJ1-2	TGTGCCAGCAGCTCTCAGGGCTATGGCTACACCTTC	CASSSQGYGYTF
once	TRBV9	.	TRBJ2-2	TGTGCCAGCAGCCCGCGGACAGTTAACACCGGGGAGCTGTTTTTT	CASSPRTVNTGELFF
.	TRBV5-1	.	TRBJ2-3	TGCGCCAGCAGCTTGAGTGCGGGTGGGATGGATACGCAGTATTTT	CASSLSAGGMDTQYF
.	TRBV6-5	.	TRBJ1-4	TGTGCCAGCAGTACCGACAGGTCTTCACTGTTTTTT	CASSTDRSSLFF
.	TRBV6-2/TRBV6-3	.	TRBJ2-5	TGTGCCAGCAGCAGAGGACTGTTCCAAGAGACCCAGTACTTC	CASSRGLFQETQYF
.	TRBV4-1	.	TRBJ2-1	TGCGCCAGCAGCCAAGAGGATCAGGCCGATGAGCAGTTCTTC	CASSQEDQADEQFF
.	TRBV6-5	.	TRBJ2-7	TGTGCCAGCAGTTCCGGGAAGCTCCATATCGAGCAGTACTTC	CASSSGKLHIEQYF
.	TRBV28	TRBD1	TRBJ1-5	TGTGCCAGCAGTAATAACAGGGGGGGCAATCAGCCCCAGCATTTT	CASSNNRGGNQPQHF
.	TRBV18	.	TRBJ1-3	TGTGCCAGCTCACCTATTGCCGGGAGAGATGGAAACACCATATATTTT	CASSPIAGRDGNTIYF